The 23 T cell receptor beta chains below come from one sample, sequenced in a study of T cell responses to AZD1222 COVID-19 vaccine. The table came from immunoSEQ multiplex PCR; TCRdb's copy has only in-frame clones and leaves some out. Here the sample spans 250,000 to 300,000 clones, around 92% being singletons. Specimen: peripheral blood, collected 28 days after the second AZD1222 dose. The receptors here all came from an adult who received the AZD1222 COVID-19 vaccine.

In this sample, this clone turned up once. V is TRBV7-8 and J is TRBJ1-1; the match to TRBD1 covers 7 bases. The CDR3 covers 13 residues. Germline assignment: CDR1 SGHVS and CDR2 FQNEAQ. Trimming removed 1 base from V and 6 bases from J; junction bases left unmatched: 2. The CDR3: CASSLGGTAEAFF. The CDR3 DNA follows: TGTGCCAGCAGCTTAGGGGGGACAGCTGAAGCTTTCTTT.

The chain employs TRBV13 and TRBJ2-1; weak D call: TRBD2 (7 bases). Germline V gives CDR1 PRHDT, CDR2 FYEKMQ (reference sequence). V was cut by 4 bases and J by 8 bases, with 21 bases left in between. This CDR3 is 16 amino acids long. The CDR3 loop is CASSSTRGRAEDEQFF. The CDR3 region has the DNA TGTGCCAGCAGCTCCACGAGGGGGAGGGCCGAGGATGAGCAGTTCTTC.

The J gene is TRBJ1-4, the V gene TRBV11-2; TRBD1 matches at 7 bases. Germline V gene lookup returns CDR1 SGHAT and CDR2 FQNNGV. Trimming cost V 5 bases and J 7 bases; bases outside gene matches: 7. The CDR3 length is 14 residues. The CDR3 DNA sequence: TGTGCCAGCAGCCCGGACAGGTTTAGTGAAAAACTGTTTTTT. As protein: CASSPDRFSEKLFF.

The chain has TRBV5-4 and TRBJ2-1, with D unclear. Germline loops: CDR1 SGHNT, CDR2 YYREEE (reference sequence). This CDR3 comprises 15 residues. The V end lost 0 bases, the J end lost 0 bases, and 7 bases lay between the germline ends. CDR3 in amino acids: CASSLGSDSYNEQFF. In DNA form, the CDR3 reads TGTGCCAGCAGCTTGGGTAGTGACTCCTACAATGAGCAGTTCTTC.

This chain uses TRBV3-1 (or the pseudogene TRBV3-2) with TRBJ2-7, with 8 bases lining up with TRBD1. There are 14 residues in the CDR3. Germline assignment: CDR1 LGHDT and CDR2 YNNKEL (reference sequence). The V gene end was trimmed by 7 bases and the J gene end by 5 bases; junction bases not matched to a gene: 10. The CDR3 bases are TGTGCCAGCAACCCGACAGGGGCGCGCCACGAGCAGTACTTC. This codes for CASNPTGARHEQYF.

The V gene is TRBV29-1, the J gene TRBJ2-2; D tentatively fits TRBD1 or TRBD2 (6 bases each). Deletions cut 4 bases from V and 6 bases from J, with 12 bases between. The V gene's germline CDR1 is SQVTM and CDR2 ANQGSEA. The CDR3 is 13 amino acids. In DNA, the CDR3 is TGCAGCGTTGTGGGGGGCGGCGCCGGGGAGCTGTTTTTT. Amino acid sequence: CSVVGGGAGELFF.

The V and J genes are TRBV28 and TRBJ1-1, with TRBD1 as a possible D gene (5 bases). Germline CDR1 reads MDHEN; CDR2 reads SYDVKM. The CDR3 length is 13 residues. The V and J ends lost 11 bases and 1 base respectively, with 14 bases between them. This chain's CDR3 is CAVRLGGNTEAFF. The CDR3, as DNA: TGTGCCGTCCGACTCGGGGGGAACACTGAAGCTTTCTTT.

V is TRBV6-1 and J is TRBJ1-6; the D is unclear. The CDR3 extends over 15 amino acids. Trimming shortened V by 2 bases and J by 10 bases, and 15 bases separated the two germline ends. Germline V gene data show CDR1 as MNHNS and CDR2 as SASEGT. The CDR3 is CASSESSATYSPLHF. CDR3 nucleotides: TGTGCCAGCAGTGAATCTAGTGCCACGTACTCACCCCTCCACTTT.

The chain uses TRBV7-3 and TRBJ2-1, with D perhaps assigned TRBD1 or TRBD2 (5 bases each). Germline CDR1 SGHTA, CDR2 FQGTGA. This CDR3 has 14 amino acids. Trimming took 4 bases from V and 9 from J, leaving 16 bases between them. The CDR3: CASSSRMGVGEQFF. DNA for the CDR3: TGTGCCAGCAGCTCCAGGATGGGGGTTGGTGAGCAGTTCTTC. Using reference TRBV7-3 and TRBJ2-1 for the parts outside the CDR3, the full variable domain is GAGVSQTPSNKVTEKGKYVELRCDPISGHTALYWYRQSLGQGPEFLIYFQGTGAADDSGLPNDRFFAVRPEGSVSTLKIQRTERGDSAVYLCASSSRMGVGEQFFGPGTRLTVL.

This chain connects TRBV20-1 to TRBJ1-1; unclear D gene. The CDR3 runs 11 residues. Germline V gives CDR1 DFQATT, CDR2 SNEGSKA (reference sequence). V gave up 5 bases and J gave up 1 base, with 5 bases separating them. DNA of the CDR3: TGCAGTGCTCTAAGGAACACTGAAGCTTTCTTT. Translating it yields CSALRNTEAFF.

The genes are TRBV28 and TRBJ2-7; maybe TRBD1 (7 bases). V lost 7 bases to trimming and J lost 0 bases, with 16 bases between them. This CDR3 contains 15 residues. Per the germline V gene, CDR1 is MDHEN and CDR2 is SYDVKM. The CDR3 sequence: CASTRTGGNSYEQYF. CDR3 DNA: TGTGCCAGCACCCGGACAGGAGGGAACTCCTACGAGCAGTACTTC.

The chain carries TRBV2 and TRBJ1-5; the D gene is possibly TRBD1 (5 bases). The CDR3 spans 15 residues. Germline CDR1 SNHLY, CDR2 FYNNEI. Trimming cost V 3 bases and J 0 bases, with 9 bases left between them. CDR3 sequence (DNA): TGTGCCAGCAGTGACGGACATTTTAGCAATCAGCCCCAGCATTTT. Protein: CASSDGHFSNQPQHF.

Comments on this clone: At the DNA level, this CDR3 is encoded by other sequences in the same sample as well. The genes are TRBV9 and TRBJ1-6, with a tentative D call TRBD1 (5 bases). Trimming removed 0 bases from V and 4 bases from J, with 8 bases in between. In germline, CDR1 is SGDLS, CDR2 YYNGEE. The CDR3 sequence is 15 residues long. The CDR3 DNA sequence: TGTGCCAGCAGCGTAGCTCCAGGGTATAATTCACCCCTCCACTTT. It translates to CASSVAPGYNSPLHF. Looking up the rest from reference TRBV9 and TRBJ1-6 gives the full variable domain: DSGVTQTPKHLITATGQRVTLRCSPRSGDLSVYWYQQSLDQGLQFLIQYYNGEERAKGNILERFSAQQFPDLHSELNLSSLELGDSALYFCASSVAPGYNSPLHFGNGTRLTVT.

The CDR3, as DNA: TGCAGCGTTGAAGGTTGGCTAGCGGGGGCCTCCTACGAGCAGTACTTC. It yields the protein CSVEGWLAGASYEQYF. The chain joins TRBV29-1 to TRBJ2-7, with 10 bases lining up with TRBD2. The CDR3 contains 16 residues. Germline V gene sequence: CDR1 SQVTM, CDR2 ANQGSEA. The ends lost 1 base at V and 0 bases at J; junction bases unmatched: 6.

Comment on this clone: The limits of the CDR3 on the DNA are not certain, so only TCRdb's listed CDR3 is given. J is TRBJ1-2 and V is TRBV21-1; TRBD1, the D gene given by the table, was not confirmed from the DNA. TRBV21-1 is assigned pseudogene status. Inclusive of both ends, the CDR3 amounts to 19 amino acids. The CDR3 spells CASSKVGLGTASPYYGYTF.

The CDR3 loop reads CASSPLGSGIEAFF. The CDR3 bases are TGTGCCAGTAGCCCGCTCGGGTCAGGTATTGAAGCTTTCTTT. The chain uses TRBV19 and TRBJ1-1; D not certain. CDR1 and CDR2 from the germline V gene are LNHDA and SQIVND (reference sequence). V was clipped by 6 bases and J by 7 bases, with 18 bases between them. This CDR3 is built from 14 residues.

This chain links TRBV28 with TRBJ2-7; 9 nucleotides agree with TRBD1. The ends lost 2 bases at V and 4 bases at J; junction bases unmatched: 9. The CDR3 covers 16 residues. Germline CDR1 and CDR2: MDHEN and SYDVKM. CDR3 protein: CASSLATGGPPYEQYF. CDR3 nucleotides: TGTGCCAGCAGTTTAGCTACAGGGGGCCCGCCATACGAGCAGTACTTC.

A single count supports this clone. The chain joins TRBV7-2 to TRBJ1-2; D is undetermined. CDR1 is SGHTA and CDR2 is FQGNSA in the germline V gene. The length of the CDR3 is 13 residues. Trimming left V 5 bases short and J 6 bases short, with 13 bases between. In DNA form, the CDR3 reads TGTGCCAGCAGCCCTGGGGAGGGTGATGGCTACACCTTC. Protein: CASSPGEGDGYTF.

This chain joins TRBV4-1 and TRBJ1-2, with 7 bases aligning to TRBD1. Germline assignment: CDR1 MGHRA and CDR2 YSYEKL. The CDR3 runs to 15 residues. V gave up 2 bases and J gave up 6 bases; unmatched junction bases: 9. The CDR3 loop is CASSQISGTAHGYTF. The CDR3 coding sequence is TGCGCCAGCAGCCAAATTTCCGGGACAGCTCATGGCTACACCTTC.

The CDR3 here is CASLTSGAYEQYF. The CDR3 nucleotides read TGTGCCAGCTTAACTAGCGGAGCCTACGAGCAGTACTTC. The chain employs TRBV28 and TRBJ2-7; 8 bases line up with TRBD2. From germline, CDR1 is MDHEN and CDR2 SYDVKM. With 8 bases clipped from V and 2 bases from J, the junction kept 5 bases outside the gene matches. This CDR3 is 13 amino acids long.

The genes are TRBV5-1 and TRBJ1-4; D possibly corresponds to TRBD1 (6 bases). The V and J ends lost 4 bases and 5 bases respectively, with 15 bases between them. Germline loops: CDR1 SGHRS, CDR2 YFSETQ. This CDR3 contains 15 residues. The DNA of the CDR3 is TGCGCCAGCAGCCTTCAGGGGTTGGAGAATGAAAAACTGTTTTTT. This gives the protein CASSLQGLENEKLFF.

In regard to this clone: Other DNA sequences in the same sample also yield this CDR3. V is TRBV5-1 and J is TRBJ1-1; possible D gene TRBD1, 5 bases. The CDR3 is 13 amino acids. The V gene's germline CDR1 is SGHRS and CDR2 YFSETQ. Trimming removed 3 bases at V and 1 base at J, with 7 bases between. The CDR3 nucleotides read TGCGCCAGCAGCTCCGGACAGAACACTGAAGCTTTCTTT. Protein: CASSSGQNTEAFF. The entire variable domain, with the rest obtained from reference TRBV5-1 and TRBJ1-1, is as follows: KAGVTQTPRYLIKTRGQQVTLSCSPISGHRSVSWYQQTPGQGLQFLFEYFSETQRNKGNFPGRFSGRQFSNSRSEMNVSTLELGDSALYLCASSSGQNTEAFFGQGTRLTVV.

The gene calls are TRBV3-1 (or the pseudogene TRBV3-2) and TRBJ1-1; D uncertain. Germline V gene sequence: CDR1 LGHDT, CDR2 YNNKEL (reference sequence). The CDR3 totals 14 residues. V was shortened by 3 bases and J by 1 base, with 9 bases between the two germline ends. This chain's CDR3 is CASSQLASNTEAFF. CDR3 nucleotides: TGTGCCAGCAGCCAGCTCGCTTCGAACACTGAAGCTTTCTTT.